This section outlines one T cell receptor (beta chain) sequence together with its context. The source of the sample is a study of T cell changes during pregnancy in multiple sclerosis. The protocol was immunoSEQ multiplex PCR, while the TCRdb copy is restricted to in-frame clones and leaves out a portion. Of 15,000 or so clones detected, almost 96% appear once; the ten largest clones hold 0.8% to 1%. From germline, CDR1 is SGHTA and CDR2 FQGTGA. The V and J ends lost 6 bases and 5 bases respectively, with 10 bases between them. The CDR3 length is 13 residues. The genes are TRBV7-3 and TRBJ1-4; the D is unclear. The clonotype comes from a female donor with multiple sclerosis, enrolled in a pregnancy study. Specimen: peripheral blood, collected in the third trimester of pregnancy. CDR3 residues: CASSQASNEKLFF. The CDR3, as DNA: TGTGCCAGCAGTCAGGCCTCGAATGAAAAACTGTTTTTT.